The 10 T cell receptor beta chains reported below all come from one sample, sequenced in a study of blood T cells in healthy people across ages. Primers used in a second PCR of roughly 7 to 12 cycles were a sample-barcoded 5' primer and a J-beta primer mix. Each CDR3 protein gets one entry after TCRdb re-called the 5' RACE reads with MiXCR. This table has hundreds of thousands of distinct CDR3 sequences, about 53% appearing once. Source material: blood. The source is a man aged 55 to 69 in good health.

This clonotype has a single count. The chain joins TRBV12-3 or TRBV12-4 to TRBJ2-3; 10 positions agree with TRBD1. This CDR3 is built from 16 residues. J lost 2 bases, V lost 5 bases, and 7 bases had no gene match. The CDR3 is CASSPDRGRTTDTQYF. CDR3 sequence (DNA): TGTGCCAGCAGTCCCGACAGGGGGCGGACCACAGATACGCAGTATTTT.

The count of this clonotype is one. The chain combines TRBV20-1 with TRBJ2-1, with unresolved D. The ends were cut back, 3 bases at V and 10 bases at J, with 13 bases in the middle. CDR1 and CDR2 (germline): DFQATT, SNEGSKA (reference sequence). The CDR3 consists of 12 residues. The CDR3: CSASGPAYEQFF. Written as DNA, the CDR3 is TGCAGTGCTAGTGGGCCCGCTTACGAGCAGTTCTTC.

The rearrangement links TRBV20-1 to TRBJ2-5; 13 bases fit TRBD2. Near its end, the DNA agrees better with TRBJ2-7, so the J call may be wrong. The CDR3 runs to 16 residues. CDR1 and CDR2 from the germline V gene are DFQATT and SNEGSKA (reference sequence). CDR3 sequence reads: CSASTSGGDSDYEQYF. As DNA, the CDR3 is TGCAGTGCTAGTACTAGCGGGGGGGATTCAGACTACGAGCAGTACTTC.

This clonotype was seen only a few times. CDR3 coding DNA: TGTGCCAGCAGCGTTAGGGGGGGACAGGGATATGGCTACACCTTC. It specifies CASSVRGGQGYGYTF. The chain combines TRBV9 with TRBJ1-2; 9 bases are a match to TRBD1. V was clipped by 2 bases and J by 5 bases; unmatched bases: 7. This CDR3 spans 15 amino acids. CDR1 is SGDLS and CDR2 is YYNGEE in the germline V gene. Full variable domain (rest looked up from reference TRBV9 and TRBJ1-2): DSGVTQTPKHLITATGQRVTLRCSPRSGDLSVYWYQQSLDQGLQFLIQYYNGEERAKGNILERFSAQQFPDLHSELNLSSLELGDSALYFCASSVRGGQGYGYTFGSGTRLTVV.

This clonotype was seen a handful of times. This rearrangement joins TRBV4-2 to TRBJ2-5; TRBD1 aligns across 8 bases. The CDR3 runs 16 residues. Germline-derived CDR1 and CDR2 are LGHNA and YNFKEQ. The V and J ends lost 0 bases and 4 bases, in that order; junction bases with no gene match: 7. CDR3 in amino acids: CASSQDPGGLSETQYF. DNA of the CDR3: TGTGCCAGCAGCCAAGATCCAGGGGGCTTATCAGAGACCCAGTACTTC.

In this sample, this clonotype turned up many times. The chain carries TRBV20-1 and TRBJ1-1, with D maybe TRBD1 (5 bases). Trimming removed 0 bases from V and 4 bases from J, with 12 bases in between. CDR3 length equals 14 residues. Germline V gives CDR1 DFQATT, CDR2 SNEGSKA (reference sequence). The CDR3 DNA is TGCAGTGCTAGAGATTCTGGGGCGGGCACTGAAGCTTTCTTT. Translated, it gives CSARDSGAGTEAFF.

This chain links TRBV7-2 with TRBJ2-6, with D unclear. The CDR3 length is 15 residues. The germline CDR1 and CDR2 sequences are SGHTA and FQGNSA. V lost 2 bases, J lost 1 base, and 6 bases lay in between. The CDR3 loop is CASSLTFSGANVLTF. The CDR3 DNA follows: TGTGCCAGCAGCTTAACTTTTTCTGGGGCCAACGTCCTGACTTTC. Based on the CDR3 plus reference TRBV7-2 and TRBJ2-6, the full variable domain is GAGVSQSPSNKVTEKGKDVELRCDPISGHTALYWYRQSLGQGLEFLIYFQGNSAPDKSGLPSDRFSAERTGGSVSTLTIQRTQQEDSAVYLCASSLTFSGANVLTFGAGSRLTVL.

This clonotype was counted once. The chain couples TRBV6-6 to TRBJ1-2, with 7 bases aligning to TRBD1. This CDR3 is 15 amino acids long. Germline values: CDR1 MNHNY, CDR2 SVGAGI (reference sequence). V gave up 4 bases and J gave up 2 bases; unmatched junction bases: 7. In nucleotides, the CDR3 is TGTGCCAGCAGTTCCCGGGACAGAAGCAACTATGGCTACACCTTC. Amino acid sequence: CASSSRDRSNYGYTF.

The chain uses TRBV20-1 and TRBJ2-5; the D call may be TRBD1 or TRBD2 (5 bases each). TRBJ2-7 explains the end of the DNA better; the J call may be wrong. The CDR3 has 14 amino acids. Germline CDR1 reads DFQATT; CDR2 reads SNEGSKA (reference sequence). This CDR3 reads CSARDWRVGDEQYF. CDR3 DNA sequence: TGCAGTGCTAGAGATTGGCGGGTGGGGGACGAGCAGTACTTC.

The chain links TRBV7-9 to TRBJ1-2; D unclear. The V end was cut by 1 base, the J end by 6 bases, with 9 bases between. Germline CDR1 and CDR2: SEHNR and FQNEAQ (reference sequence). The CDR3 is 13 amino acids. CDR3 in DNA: TGTGCCAGCAGCTTAGTAGAGGTGGATGGCTACACCTTC. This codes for CASSLVEVDGYTF.